Below are 14 T cell receptor beta chains sequenced from a single sample in a study of CD8 T cells in ankylosing spondylitis. A single record per CDR3 protein comes from TCRdb applying MiXCR to the 5' RACE reads. Of around 150,000 distinct CDR3 sequences listed, roughly 6.6% were seen once; the top ten hold roughly 12%. Sequences were obtained from blood, either unsorted or a sorted T cell fraction (not recorded which). The receptor set was obtained from a female donor with ankylosing spondylitis or in good health (not recorded which).

This clonotype occurred many times. The rearrangement uses TRBV25-1 and TRBJ2-7; D call uncertain. Trimming shortened V by 6 bases and J by 2 bases, and 14 bases separated the two germline ends. CDR1 and CDR2 from the germline V gene are MGHDK and SYGVNS. The CDR3 spans 14 residues. The CDR3 region is CASRLSDPPYEQYF. In nucleotides, the CDR3 is TGTGCCAGCAGATTAAGCGACCCTCCCTACGAGCAGTACTTC.

This clonotype was observed many times. The rearrangement uses TRBV12-3 or TRBV12-4 and TRBJ2-7; the D call may be TRBD1 or TRBD2 (5 bases each). The CDR3 is made up of 14 amino acids. The germline V and J ends were trimmed by 5 bases and 3 bases, with 14 bases remaining between them. CDR3 in DNA: TGTGCCAGCAGTCCCCGGGACGGAAGCTACGAGCAGTACTTC. It translates to CASSPRDGSYEQYF.

With respect to this clonotype: A read error is possible here, since a much larger clone lies one base away. This chain connects TRBV29-1 to TRBJ1-1, with D perhaps matching TRBD1 (5 bases). The germline V gene has CDR1 SQVTM and CDR2 ANQGSEA. The length of the CDR3 is 15 residues. The CDR3 region is CSAEDDTTAAGGAFF. The CDR3 DNA sequence: TGCAGCGCTGAAGATGACACTACGGCAGCCGGGGGAGCTTTCTTT.

The table lists this clonotype with a few counts. J is TRBJ1-1 and V is TRBV12-3 or TRBV12-4; 9 bases match TRBD1. This CDR3 has 13 amino acids. V was pared by 5 bases and J by 5 bases, with 3 bases of the junction left unmatched. The CDR3 nucleotides are TGTGCCAGCAGTCCCGGACAGGGGACTGAAGCTTTCTTT. As protein: CASSPGQGTEAFF.

This chain links TRBV6-1 with TRBJ1-1, with a weak D call TRBD1 (5 bases). Germline CDR1 is MNHNS and CDR2 is SASEGT. Trimming removed 7 bases from V and 1 base from J, with 10 bases in between. The CDR3 is made up of 13 amino acids. The CDR3 bases are TGTGCCAGCACACGCGGGGGGAACACTGAAGCTTTCTTT. Its protein is CASTRGGNTEAFF.

This clonotype was counted between two and nine times. This chain links TRBV20-1 with TRBJ2-7, with D perhaps TRBD1 (6 bases). Trimming took 5 bases from V and 3 from J, leaving 8 bases between them. Germline V gene sequence: CDR1 DFQATT, CDR2 SNEGSKA (reference sequence). The CDR3 length is 11 residues. The CDR3 coding sequence is TGCAGTGCTGGGGGCAACTACGAGCAGTACTTC. Protein: CSAGGNYEQYF.

This clonotype was seen many times. This rearrangement joins TRBV7-8 to TRBJ2-7; the match to TRBD2 covers 11 bases. Germline CDR1 SGHVS, CDR2 FQNEAQ. The trim removed 5 bases at V and 5 bases at J, leaving 5 bases unmatched. This CDR3 contains 14 residues. The DNA for the CDR3 is TGTGCCAGCAGCGCAGGGACTAGCGGTCACGAGCAGTACTTC. Translating it yields CASSAGTSGHEQYF.

The CDR3 sequence: CATSDPGVQETQYF. The CDR3 DNA sequence: TGTGCCACCAGTGACCCAGGCGTCCAAGAGACCCAGTACTTC. The V call is TRBV24-1, the J call TRBJ2-5; D is undetermined. CDR1 and CDR2 (germline): KGHDR, SFDVKD. The CDR3 covers 14 residues. Deletions cut 4 bases from V and 1 base from J, with 9 bases between.

V usage is TRBV20-1 and J usage is TRBJ1-2; a weak D match, TRBD1 (5 bases). The CDR3 totals 14 residues. The V end was cut by 3 bases, the J end by 3 bases, with 14 bases between. CDR1 and CDR2 (germline): DFQATT, SNEGSKA (reference sequence). CDR3 in amino acids: CSASDSGRDYGYTF. In DNA form, the CDR3 reads TGCAGTGCTAGCGACTCGGGACGCGACTATGGCTACACCTTC.

This clonotype was counted many times. The chain is built from TRBV4-1 and TRBJ2-6; the match to TRBD1 covers 9 bases. Germline loops: CDR1 MGHRA, CDR2 YSYEKL. Trimming at V came to 1 base and at J to 0 bases, leaving 10 bases not matched to a gene. This CDR3 comprises 20 residues. The CDR3: CASSQAPAGQGYSGANVLTF. In nucleotides, the CDR3 is TGCGCCAGCAGCCAAGCCCCCGCGGGACAGGGTTACTCTGGGGCCAACGTCCTGACTTTC.

In its sample, this clonotype was seen many times. Relative to the germline gene, one junction end is altered; a read error may explain this. The chain couples TRBV7-2 to TRBJ2-5, with D possibly TRBD2 on 5 matching bases. The CDR3 runs 12 residues. The germline V gene has CDR1 SGHTA and CDR2 FQGNSA. CDR3 DNA sequence: TGTGCCAGCAGCTCAAACCGGGAACCCCATTACTTC. Translated, it gives CASSSNREPHYF.

This clonotype showed up just a few times. This rearrangement joins TRBV4-3 to TRBJ2-7; D is undetermined. V lost 0 bases to trimming and J lost 4 bases, with 7 bases between them. Per the germline V gene, CDR1 is LGHNA and CDR2 is YSLEER. This CDR3 is built from 13 residues. DNA for the CDR3: TGCGCCAGCAGCCAAGATCTCCTGTACGAGCAGTACTTC. Residues: CASSQDLLYEQYF.

In this sample, this clonotype turned up many times. The chain combines TRBV12-3 or TRBV12-4 with TRBJ2-3, with 7 bases that match TRBD1. With 10 bases clipped from V and 2 bases from J, the junction kept 12 bases outside the gene matches. This CDR3 has 15 residues. This chain's CDR3 is CATHPGQTPTDTQYF. CDR3 bases: TGTGCCACTCACCCGGGACAGACTCCCACAGATACGCAGTATTTT.

This clonotype was detected ten times or more. CDR3 in DNA: TGTGCCAGCAGCCAAGAAGGGGGCCAAGAGACCCAGTACTTC. This gives the protein CASSQEGGQETQYF. The gene calls are TRBV4-2 and TRBJ2-5; TRBD1 is a possible D gene (6 bases). The CDR3 covers 14 residues. CDR1 and CDR2 (germline): LGHNA, YNFKEQ. V lost 0 bases to trimming and J lost 1 base, with 6 bases between them.